This T cell receptor (beta chain) was sequenced for a study of T cell changes during pregnancy in multiple sclerosis. Measured with immunoSEQ multiplex PCR; TCRdb has only the in-frame clones, and not every one. This sample has about 18,000 clones, with around 87% found just once. The CDR3 sequence is 13 residues long. With V trimmed by 8 bases and J by 5 bases, 4 bases remained unmatched. In germline, CDR1 is MDHEN, CDR2 SYDVKM. The chain joins TRBV28 to TRBJ2-1, with 9 positions matching TRBD2. The clonotype originates from a female donor in good health, enrolled as a control in a pregnancy study. The sample here was CD8+ T cells from peripheral blood mononuclear cells, taken in the third trimester of pregnancy. The CDR3, as DNA: TGTGCCAGCCTAGCGGGGAGAGACAATGAGCAGTTCTTC. Residues: CASLAGRDNEQFF. The whole variable domain, filled in from reference TRBV28 and TRBJ2-1, reads DVKVTQSSRYLVKRTGEKVFLECVQDMDHENMFWYRQDPGLGLRLIYFSYDVKMKEKGDIPEGYSVSREKKERFSLILESASTNQTSMYLCASLAGRDNEQFFGPGTRLTVL.